The clone carrying this T cell receptor beta chain was counted at least ten times. As yet, its antigen is unknown. Unique molecular identifiers were built into the TCRbeta library. TCRdb re-called the PCR reads with MiXCR, one entry per CDR3 protein. The sample yields about 460,000 distinct CDR3 sequences, roughly a tenth seen once. This record belongs to a study of T-cell reconstitution after alpha-beta-depleted transplantation in children. Overall study results and limits: Surviving recipient cells, namely T cells and thymic progenitors, were the source of high day-60 TCRbeta diversity in some patients. Reportedly, only several hundred clones from non-depleted graft cells drove alpha-beta T-cell counts at about two months. Newly generated T cells supplied most T-cell counts and diversity one year post-transplant.

The junction had 2 bases not matched to a gene; V was cut back by 0 bases and J by 3 bases. Per germline, CDR1 SGHVS and CDR2 FNYEAQ. The CDR3 is made up of 15 amino acids. The sequence derives from a child under 10 years old with inherited bone marrow failure, due to receive a stem cell transplant. The material sequenced was PBMCs, taken before TCRalphabeta/CD19-depleted stem cell transplant. V is TRBV7-6 and J is TRBJ2-1; 7 bases align to TRBD2. The CDR3 here is CASSLAGGDYNEQFF. The CDR3 region has the DNA TGTGCCAGCAGCTTAGCGGGGGGGGACTACAATGAGCAGTTCTTC.